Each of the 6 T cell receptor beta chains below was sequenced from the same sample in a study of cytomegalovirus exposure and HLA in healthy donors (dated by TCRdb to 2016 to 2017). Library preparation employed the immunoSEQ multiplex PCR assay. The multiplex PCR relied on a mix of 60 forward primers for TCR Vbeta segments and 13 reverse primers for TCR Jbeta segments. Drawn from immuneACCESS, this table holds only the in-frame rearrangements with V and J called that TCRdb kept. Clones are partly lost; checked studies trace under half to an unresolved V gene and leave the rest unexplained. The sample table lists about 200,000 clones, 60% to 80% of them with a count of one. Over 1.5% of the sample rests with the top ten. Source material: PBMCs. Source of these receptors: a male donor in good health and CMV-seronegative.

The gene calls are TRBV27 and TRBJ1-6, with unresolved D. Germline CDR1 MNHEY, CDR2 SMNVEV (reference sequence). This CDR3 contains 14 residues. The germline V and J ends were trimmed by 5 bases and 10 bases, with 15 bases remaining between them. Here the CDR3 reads CASSRQEVRSPLHF. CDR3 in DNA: TGTGCCAGCAGTCGGCAGGAAGTACGATCACCCCTCCACTTT.

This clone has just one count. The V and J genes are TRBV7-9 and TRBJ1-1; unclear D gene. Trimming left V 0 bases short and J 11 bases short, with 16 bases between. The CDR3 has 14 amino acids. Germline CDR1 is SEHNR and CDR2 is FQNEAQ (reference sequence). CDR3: CASSLALGPGGAFF. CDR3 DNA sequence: TGTGCCAGCAGCTTAGCCCTAGGCCCCGGAGGGGCTTTCTTT. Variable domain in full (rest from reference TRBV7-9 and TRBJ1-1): DTGVSQNPRHKITKRGQNVTFRCDPISEHNRLYWYRQTLGQGPEFLTYFQNEAQLEKSRLLSDRFSAERPKGSFSTLEIQRTEQGDSAMYLCASSLALGPGGAFFGQGTRLTVV.

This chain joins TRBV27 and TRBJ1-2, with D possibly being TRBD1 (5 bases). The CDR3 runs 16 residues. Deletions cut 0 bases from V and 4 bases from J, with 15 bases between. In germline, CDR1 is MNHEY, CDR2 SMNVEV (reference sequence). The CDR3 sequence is CASSLSSGTAVYGYTF. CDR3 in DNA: TGTGCCAGCAGTTTATCGAGCGGGACTGCAGTCTATGGCTACACCTTC.

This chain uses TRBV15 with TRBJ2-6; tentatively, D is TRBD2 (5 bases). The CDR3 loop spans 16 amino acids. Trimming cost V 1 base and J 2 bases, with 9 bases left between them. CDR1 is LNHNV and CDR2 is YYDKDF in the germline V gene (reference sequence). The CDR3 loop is CATSRAGEPGANVLTF. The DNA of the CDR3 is TGTGCCACCAGCAGAGCCGGGGAGCCTGGGGCCAACGTCCTGACTTTC.

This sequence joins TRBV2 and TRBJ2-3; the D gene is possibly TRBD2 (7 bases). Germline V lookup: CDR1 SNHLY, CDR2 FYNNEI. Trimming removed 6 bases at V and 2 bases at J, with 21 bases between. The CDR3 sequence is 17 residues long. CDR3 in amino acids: CASSWRGPSSYTDTQYF. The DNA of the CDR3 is TGTGCCAGCAGCTGGCGGGGGCCATCCTCCTACACAGATACGCAGTATTTT. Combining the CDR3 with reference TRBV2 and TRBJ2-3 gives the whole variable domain EPEVTQTPSHQVTQMGQEVILRCVPISNHLYFYWYRQILGQKVEFLVSFYNNEISEKSEIFDDQFSVERPDGSNFTLKIRSTKLEDSAMYFCASSWRGPSSYTDTQYFGPGTRLTVL.

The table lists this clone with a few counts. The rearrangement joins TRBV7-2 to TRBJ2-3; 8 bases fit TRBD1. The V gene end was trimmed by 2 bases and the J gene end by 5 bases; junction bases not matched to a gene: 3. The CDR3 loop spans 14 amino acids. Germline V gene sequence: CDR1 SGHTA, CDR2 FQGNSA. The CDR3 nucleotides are TGTGCCAGCAGCTTACAGGGGGCTGGAGATACGCAGTATTTT. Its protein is CASSLQGAGDTQYF.